The clone carrying this T cell receptor (beta chain) has only one observation. Per the study methods: Estimated nucleated cell counts came from reference gene primer amplification. Clones were sequenced by immunoSEQ multiplex PCR, and TCRdb holds only the in-frame ones, with some missing. The DNA gave D and trimming, while V, J and clone size come from that table. The repertoire holds 200,000 or so clones, with around 83% as singletons. This record belongs to a study of blood T cell repertoires in COVID-19. Background on the study: The United States, Italy and Spain supplied acute and convalescent COVID-19 samples. PBMCs, B-cell-depleted T cells, or T cells provided the cDNA or gDNA that made up the material.

The sequencing sample was made of peripheral blood. The clonotype comes from a woman in her thirties or forties with acute or convalescent COVID-19.

The CDR3 nucleotides read TGTGCCAGCAGCCAATCCAAGGCGGGAGTAGCAGATACGCAGTATTTT. Translation gives CASSQSKAGVADTQYF. The V gene is TRBV16, the J gene TRBJ2-3; the match to TRBD2 covers 7 bases. V was clipped by 0 bases and J by 4 bases; unmatched bases: 7. The CDR3 has 16 residues. CDR1 is KGHSY, CDR2 FQNENV, per germline.